This T cell receptor (beta chain) was sequenced in a study of shared clonotypes between healthy human individuals. Whole-study context: In total, the donors were two women and a few men aged 18 to 49.

Measured with immunoSEQ multiplex PCR; TCRdb has only the in-frame clones, and not every one. The table includes a few million clones, roughly 92% detected once. The CDR3 sequence is 19 residues long. Germline values: CDR1 SGDLS, CDR2 YYNGEE. V lost 0 bases, J lost 4 bases, and 14 bases stayed unmatched. The sequencing sample was made of naive CD4+ T cells sorted from blood. Subset of the sample: CD45RA+ positively selected. The TCR originated in a man younger than 35 in good health. The chain links TRBV9 to TRBJ2-3; 10 nucleotides align to TRBD1. CDR3 loop: CASSVAVPRQGAPADTQYF. In DNA form, the CDR3 reads TGTGCCAGCAGCGTAGCTGTCCCTCGACAGGGGGCGCCCGCAGATACGCAGTATTTT.